This T cell receptor (beta chain) was observed in a study of T cell responses to AZD1222 COVID-19 vaccine. Germline V gene data show CDR1 as SEHNR and CDR2 as FQNEAQ (reference sequence). This CDR3 has 16 residues. The ends lost 3 bases at V and 0 bases at J; junction bases unmatched: 5. Assay: immunoSEQ multiplex PCR; the TCRdb copy retains only in-frame clones and omits some. The data hold 100,000 to 150,000 clones, with 89% observed a single time. Sequenced material: peripheral blood, taken on day 0 of AZD1222 vaccination. The receptor comes from an adult in good health. The chain has TRBV7-9 and TRBJ1-5, with 7 bases lining up with TRBD1. The CDR3 region has the DNA TGTGCCAGCAGCTTGGTGGCAGGGGGTAGCAATCAGCCCCAGCATTTT. The encoded protein is CASSLVAGGSNQPQHF.